This TCR beta chain was found in a study of vaccination and CD4 T cells after COVID-19. Whole-study context: Two-dose vaccination with either BNT162b2 or mRNA-1273 was given to participants.

The CDR3 runs 9 residues. The germline V gene has CDR1 MRHNA and CDR2 SNTAGT. V was cut by 8 bases and J by 7 bases, with 2 bases left in between. The treatment is: 10-day PBMC culture with coronavirus spike peptide pools or control peptides (ViraFEST assay). Cultures used a few million PBMCs per well, about 10 IU/ml IL-2 and about 10 ug/ml peptides. Concerning this clonotype itself: Antigen specificity is unknown.

The Oncomine TCR Beta short-read assay sequenced DNA from cultured CD4+ T cells. In TCRdb, the PCR reads were re-called with MiXCR into one record per CDR3 protein. The sample includes about 6,500 distinct CDR3 sequences, roughly 18% of them seen just once. General observations from the study: Nearly all convalescent vaccine-specific clones, 304 of 307, recognized only SARS-CoV-2 spike.

The J gene is TRBJ2-2, the V gene TRBV6-4; D not certain. The receptor was derived from a human donor who had recovered from COVID-19. Sample: CD4+ T cells from blood, cultured in vitro. The CDR3 here is CASGGELFF. CDR3 DNA: TGTGCCAGCGGCGGGGAGCTGTTTTTT.